These 9 T cell receptor beta chains were sequenced from one sample in a study of vaccination and CD4 T cells after COVID-19. The antigens these receptors bind are not known. With the Oncomine TCR Beta short-read assay, DNA from cultured CD4+ T cells was sequenced. MiXCR, applied by TCRdb to the PCR reads, yields one record per CDR3 protein. The table lists more than 15,000 distinct CDR3 sequences, around 68% of them singletons. Treatment here: roughly 10-day PBMC culture with coronavirus spike peptide pools or control peptides (ViraFEST assay). The sample taken for sequencing was CD4+ T cells from blood, cultured in vitro. All receptors come from a human donor who had recovered from COVID-19.

The CDR3 loop is CASSLGVVRASYEQYF. CDR3 in DNA: TGCGCCAGCAGCTTGGGGGTGGTCAGGGCATCCTACGAGCAGTACTTC. The rearrangement links TRBV5-1 to TRBJ2-7; a weak D match, TRBD1 (5 bases). Germline CDR1 is SGHRS and CDR2 is YFSETQ. Trimming took 0 bases from V and 1 from J, leaving 14 bases between them. The CDR3 has 16 amino acids.

This chain links TRBV7-2 with TRBJ2-2; possible D gene TRBD2, 6 bases. The CDR3 totals 15 residues. The germline V gene encodes CDR1 SGHTA and CDR2 FQGNSA. Trimming cost V 5 bases and J 1 base, with 11 bases left between them. Here the CDR3 reads CASSGRTMNTGELFF. As DNA, the CDR3 is TGTGCCAGCAGCGGAAGGACTATGAACACCGGGGAGCTGTTTTTT.

The sample holds one count of this clonotype. The CDR3 DNA reads as TGTGCCAGCAGTTCCTCAACGAACACTGAAGCTTTCTTT. Protein: CASSSSTNTEAFF. V and J are TRBV12-3 or TRBV12-4 and TRBJ1-1, with D unclear. Trimming took off 4 bases at V and 1 base at J, with 7 bases between the two ends. This CDR3 comprises 13 residues.

The V call is TRBV7-2, the J call TRBJ1-5; a possible D gene is TRBD1 (5 bases). This CDR3 comprises 15 residues. Germline V gene lookup returns CDR1 SGHTA and CDR2 FQGNSA. Trimming pared 2 bases from V and 3 bases from J, leaving 11 bases between. CDR3 DNA: TGTGCCAGCAGCTTAAGACAGATACCCAATCAGCCCCAGCATTTT. Encoded protein: CASSLRQIPNQPQHF.

The chain links TRBV7-9 to TRBJ2-5; D is unclear. The V gene's germline CDR1 is SEHNR and CDR2 FQNEAQ (reference sequence). The CDR3 has 11 amino acids. The V gene lost 2 bases and the J gene lost 5 bases, with 3 bases spanning the gap. CDR3 residues: CASSLLETQYF. Written as DNA, the CDR3 is TGTGCCAGCAGCTTACTGGAGACCCAGTACTTC. The complete variable domain, with remaining parts taken from reference TRBV7-9 and TRBJ2-5, reads DTGVSQNPRHKITKRGQNVTFRCDPISEHNRLYWYRQTLGQGPEFLTYFQNEAQLEKSRLLSDRFSAERPKGSFSTLEIQRTEQGDSAMYLCASSLLETQYFGPGTRLLVL.

The J gene is TRBJ1-2, the V gene TRBV2; 7 bases map to TRBD1. The CDR3 has 16 residues. The ends lost 4 bases at V and 6 bases at J; junction bases unmatched: 14. Germline-derived CDR1 and CDR2 are SNHLY and FYNNEI. As DNA, the CDR3 is TGTGCCAGCAGTGGGAGGGGGCAAGGTCAGATCCATGGCTACACCTTC. It is translated as CASSGRGQGQIHGYTF.

This clonotype was picked up a small number of times. J is TRBJ1-5 and V is TRBV28; D uncertain. The ends were cut back, 5 bases at V and 0 bases at J, with 5 bases in the middle. This CDR3 is built from 13 residues. The germline V gene encodes CDR1 MDHEN and CDR2 SYDVKM. CDR3 loop: CASSTLSNQPQHF. DNA of the CDR3: TGTGCCAGCAGTACCCTTAGCAATCAGCCCCAGCATTTT.

The V gene is TRBV2, the J gene TRBJ2-7, with D perhaps matching TRBD2 (5 bases). V was trimmed by 4 bases and J by 3 bases, leaving 22 bases between them. CDR1 is SNHLY and CDR2 is FYNNEI in the germline V gene. The CDR3 is 17 residues long. Here the CDR3 DNA reads TGTGCCAGCAGTGGAGCCGCGGGTGGCGGAGGAGGCTACGAGCAGTACTTC. It yields the protein CASSGAAGGGGGYEQYF.

The V gene is TRBV6-1, the J gene TRBJ1-5; no clear D gene. The germline V and J ends were trimmed by 2 bases and 3 bases, with 8 bases remaining between them. The CDR3 runs 14 residues. The germline gives CDR1 MNHNS, CDR2 SASEGT. The CDR3, as DNA: TGTGCCAGCAGTGAACACAGCGCCAATCAGCCCCAGCATTTT. It yields the protein CASSEHSANQPQHF.